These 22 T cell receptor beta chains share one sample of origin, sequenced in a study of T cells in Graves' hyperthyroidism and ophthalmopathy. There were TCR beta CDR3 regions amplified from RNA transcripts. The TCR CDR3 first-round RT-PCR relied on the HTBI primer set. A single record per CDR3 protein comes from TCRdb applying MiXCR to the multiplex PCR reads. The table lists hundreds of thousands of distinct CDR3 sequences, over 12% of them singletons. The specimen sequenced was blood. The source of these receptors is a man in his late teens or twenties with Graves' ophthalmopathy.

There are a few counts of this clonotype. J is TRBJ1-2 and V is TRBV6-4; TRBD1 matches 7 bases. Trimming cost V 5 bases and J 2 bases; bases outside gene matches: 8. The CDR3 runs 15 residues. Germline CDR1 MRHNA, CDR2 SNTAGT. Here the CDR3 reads CASSSGRGQNYGYTF. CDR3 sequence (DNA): TGTGCCAGCAGTTCGGGACGGGGACAGAACTATGGCTACACCTTC.

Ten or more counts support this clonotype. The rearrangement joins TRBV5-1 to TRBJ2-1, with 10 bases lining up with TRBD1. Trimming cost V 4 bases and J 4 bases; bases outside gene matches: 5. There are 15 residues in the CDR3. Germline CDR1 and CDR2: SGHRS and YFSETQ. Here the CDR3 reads CASSMGQGLYNEQFF. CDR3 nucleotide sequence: TGCGCCAGCAGCATGGGACAGGGGTTATACAATGAGCAGTTCTTC.

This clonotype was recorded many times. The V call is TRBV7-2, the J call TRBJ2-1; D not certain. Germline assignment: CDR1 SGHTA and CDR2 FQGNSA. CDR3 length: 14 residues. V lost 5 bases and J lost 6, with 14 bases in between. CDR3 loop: CASSLRIAGNEQFF. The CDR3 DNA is TGTGCCAGCAGCCTACGGATAGCCGGCAATGAGCAGTTCTTC.

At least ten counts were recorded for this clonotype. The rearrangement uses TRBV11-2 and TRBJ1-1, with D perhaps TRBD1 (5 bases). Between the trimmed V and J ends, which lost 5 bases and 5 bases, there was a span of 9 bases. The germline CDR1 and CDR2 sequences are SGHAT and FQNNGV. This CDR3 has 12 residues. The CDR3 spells CASSRQRTEAFF. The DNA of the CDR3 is TGTGCCAGCAGCCGACAGAGGACTGAAGCTTTCTTT.

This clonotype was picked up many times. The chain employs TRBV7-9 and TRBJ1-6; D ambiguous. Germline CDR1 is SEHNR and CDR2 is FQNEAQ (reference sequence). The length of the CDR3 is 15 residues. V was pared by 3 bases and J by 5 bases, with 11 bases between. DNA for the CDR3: TGTGCCAGCAGCTTTACTGGGGAGCATAATTCACCCCTCCACTTT. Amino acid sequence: CASSFTGEHNSPLHF. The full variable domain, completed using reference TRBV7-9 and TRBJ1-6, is DTGVSQNPRHKITKRGQNVTFRCDPISEHNRLYWYRQTLGQGPEFLTYFQNEAQLEKSRLLSDRFSAERPKGSFSTLEIQRTEQGDSAMYLCASSFTGEHNSPLHFGNGTRLTVT.

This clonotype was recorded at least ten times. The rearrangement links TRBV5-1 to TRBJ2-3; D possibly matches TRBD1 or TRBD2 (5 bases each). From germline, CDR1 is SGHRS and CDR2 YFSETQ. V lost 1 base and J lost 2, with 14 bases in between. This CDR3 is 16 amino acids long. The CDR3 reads CASSLTGAGNTDTQYF. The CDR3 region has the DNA TGCGCCAGCAGCTTGACCGGGGCCGGGAACACAGATACGCAGTATTTT.

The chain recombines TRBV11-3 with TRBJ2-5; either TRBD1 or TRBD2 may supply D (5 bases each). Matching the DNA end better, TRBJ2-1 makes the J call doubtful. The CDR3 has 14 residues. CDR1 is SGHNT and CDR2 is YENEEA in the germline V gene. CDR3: CASSQGVGPETQFF. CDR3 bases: TGTGCCAGCAGCCAGGGAGTGGGGCCTGAGACCCAGTTCTTC.

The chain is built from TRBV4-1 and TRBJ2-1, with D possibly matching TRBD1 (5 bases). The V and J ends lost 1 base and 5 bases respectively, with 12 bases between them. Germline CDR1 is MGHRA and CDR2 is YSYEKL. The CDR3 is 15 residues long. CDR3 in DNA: TGCGCCAGCAGCCAAGGGGCAGGGTCCCACAATGAGCAGTTCTTC. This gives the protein CASSQGAGSHNEQFF.

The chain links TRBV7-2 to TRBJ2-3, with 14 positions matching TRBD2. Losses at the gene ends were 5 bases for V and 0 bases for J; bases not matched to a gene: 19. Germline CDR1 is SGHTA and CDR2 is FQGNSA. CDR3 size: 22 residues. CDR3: CASSPSPGLAGVKNTSTDTQYF. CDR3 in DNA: TGTGCCAGCAGCCCATCACCGGGACTAGCGGGAGTAAAAAACACTAGCACAGATACGCAGTATTTT.

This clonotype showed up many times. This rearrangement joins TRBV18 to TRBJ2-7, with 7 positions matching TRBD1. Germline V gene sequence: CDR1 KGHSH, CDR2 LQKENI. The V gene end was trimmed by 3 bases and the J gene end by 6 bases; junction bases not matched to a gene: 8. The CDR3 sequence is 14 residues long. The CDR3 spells CASSPKTGTVEQYF. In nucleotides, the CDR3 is TGTGCCAGCTCACCTAAAACTGGGACAGTCGAGCAGTACTTC.

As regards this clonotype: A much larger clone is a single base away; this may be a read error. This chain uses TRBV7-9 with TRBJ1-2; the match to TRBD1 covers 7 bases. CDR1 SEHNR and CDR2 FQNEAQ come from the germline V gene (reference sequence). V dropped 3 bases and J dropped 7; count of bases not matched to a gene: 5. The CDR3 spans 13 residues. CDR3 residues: CASSFDRAPGYTF. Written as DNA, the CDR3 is TGTGCCAGCAGCTTTGACAGGGCCCCTGGCTACACCTTC.

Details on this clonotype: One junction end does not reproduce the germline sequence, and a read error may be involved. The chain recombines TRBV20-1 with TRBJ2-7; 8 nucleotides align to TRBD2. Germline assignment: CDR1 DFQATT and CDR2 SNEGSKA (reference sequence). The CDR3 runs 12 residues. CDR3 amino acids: CGAPREGYEQYF. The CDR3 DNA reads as TGCGGTGCCCCACGGGAGGGCTACGAGCAGTACTTC.

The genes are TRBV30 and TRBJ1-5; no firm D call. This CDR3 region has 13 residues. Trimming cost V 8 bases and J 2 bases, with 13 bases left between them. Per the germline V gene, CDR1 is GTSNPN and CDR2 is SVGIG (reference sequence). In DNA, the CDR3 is TGTGCCCTTGAGGGATCCGGCAATCAGCCCCAGCATTTT. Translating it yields CALEGSGNQPQHF.

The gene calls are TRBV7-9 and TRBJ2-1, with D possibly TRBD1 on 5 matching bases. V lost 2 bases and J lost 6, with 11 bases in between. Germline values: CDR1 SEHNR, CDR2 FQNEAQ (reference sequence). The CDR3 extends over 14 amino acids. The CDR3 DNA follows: TGTGCCAGCAGCTTACGTCAAGGGGTCAATGAGCAGTTCTTC. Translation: CASSLRQGVNEQFF.

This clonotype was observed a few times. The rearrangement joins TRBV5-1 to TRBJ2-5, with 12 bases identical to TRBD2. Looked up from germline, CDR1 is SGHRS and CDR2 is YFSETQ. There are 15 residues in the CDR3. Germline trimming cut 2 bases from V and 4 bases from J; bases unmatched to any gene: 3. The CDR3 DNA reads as TGCGCCAGCAGCTTTGGACTAGCGGGACTAGAGACCCAGTACTTC. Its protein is CASSFGLAGLETQYF.

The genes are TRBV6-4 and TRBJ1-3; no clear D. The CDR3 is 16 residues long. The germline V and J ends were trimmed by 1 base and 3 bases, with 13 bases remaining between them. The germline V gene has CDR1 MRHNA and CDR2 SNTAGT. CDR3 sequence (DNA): TGTGCCAGCAGTGACTTACCATACTGGTTTGGAAACACCATATATTTT. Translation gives CASSDLPYWFGNTIYF.

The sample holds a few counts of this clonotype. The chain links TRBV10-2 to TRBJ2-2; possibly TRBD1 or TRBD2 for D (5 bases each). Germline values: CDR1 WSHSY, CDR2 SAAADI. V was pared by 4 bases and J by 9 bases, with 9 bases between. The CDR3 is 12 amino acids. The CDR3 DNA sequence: TGCGCCAGCAGTGCTGGGGGTCGGGAGCTGTTTTTT. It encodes CASSAGGRELFF.

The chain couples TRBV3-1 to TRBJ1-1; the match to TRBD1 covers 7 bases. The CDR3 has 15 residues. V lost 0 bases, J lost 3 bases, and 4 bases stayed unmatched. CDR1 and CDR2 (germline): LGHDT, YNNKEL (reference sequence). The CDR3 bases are TGTGCCAGCAGCCAAGATCTACAGGGGTACACTGAAGCTTTCTTT. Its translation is CASSQDLQGYTEAFF.

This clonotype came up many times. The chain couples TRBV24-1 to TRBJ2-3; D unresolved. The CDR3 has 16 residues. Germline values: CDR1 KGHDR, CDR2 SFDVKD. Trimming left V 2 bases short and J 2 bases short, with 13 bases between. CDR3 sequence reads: CATSDSDPGHTDTQYF. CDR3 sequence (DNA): TGTGCCACCAGTGATTCCGACCCGGGTCACACAGATACGCAGTATTTT.

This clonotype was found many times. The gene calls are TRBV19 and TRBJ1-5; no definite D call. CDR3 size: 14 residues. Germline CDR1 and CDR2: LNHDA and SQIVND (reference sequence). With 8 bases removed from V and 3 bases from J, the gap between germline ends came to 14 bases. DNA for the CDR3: TGTGCCAGTGATTTAGGACGGATCAATCAGCCCCAGCATTTT. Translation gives CASDLGRINQPQHF.

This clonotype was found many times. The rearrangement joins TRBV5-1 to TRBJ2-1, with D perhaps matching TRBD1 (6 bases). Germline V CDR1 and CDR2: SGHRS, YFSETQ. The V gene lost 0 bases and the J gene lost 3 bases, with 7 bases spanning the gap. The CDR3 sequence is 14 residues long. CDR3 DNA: TGCGCCAGCAGCTTGGGGACAGACTACAATGAGCAGTTCTTC. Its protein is CASSLGTDYNEQFF.

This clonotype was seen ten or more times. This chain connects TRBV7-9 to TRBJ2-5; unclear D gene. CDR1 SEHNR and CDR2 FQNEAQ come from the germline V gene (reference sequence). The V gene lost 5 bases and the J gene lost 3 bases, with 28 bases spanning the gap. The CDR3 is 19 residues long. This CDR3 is CASSPSRTEKMVKKETQYF. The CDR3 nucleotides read TGTGCCAGCAGCCCCAGCAGGACGGAGAAGATGGTAAAAAAAGAGACCCAGTACTTC.